A single sample is the source of the 15 T cell receptor beta chains below, sequenced in a study of T cells in localized non-small cell lung cancer. This table comes from immunoSEQ multiplex PCR, and its TCRdb copy is limited to in-frame clones, with some not included. This table has roughly 560 clones, around 25% appearing once. The starting material was lung tumor tissue, obtained before any cancer treatment. The receptors shown here come from a woman aged 35-70 years with stage II squamous cell lung carcinoma.

The J gene is TRBJ1-1, the V gene TRBV6-8, with 7 positions matching TRBD1. The V segment lost 4 bases and the J segment 0 bases; nucleotides outside the gene matches: 5. Germline V gene sequence: CDR1 MNHGY, CDR2 SAAAGT. This CDR3 spans 15 amino acids. Here the CDR3 DNA reads TGTGCCAGCAGTTTTTGGGGACAGATGAACACTGAAGCTTTCTTT. This encodes CASSFWGQMNTEAFF.

In its sample, this clone is large. The gene calls are TRBV11-3 and TRBJ2-6; TRBD1 aligns across 7 bases. J gave up 1 base and V 3 bases, and 9 bases lay outside the gene matches. CDR3 length: 18 residues. The V gene's germline CDR1 is SGHNT and CDR2 YENEEA. Written as DNA, the CDR3 is TGTGCCAGCAGCTTGGCCGACAGGGTCACGTCTGGGGCCAACGTCCTGACTTTC. It specifies CASSLADRVTSGANVLTF. The full variable domain, its missing parts supplied by reference TRBV11-3 and TRBJ2-6, is EAGVVQSPRYKIIEKKQPVAFWCNPISGHNTLYWYLQNLGQGPELLIRYENEEAVDDSQLPKDRFSAERLKGVDSTLKIQPAELGDSAVYLCASSLADRVTSGANVLTFGAGSRLTVL.

The chain couples TRBV19 to TRBJ1-6; D is perhaps TRBD1 (6 bases). Trimming cost V 11 bases and J 10 bases, with 12 bases left between them. Germline V CDR1 and CDR2: LNHDA, SQIVND (reference sequence). CDR3 length: 11 residues. This CDR3 is CACPGGSPLHF. Written as DNA, the CDR3 is TGTGCCTGTCCTGGGGGCTCACCCCTCCACTTT. The complete variable domain, with remaining parts taken from reference TRBV19 and TRBJ1-6, reads DGGITQSPKYLFRKEGQNVTLSCEQNLNHDAMYWYRQDPGQGLRLIYYSQIVNDFQKGDIAEGYSVSREKKESFPLTVTSAQKNPTAFYLCACPGGSPLHFGNGTRLTVT.

The chain links TRBV5-1 to TRBJ1-5; TRBD1 might be the D (6 bases). The germline V gene has CDR1 SGHRS and CDR2 YFSETQ. Trimming took off 0 bases at V and 7 bases at J, with 17 bases between the two ends. The CDR3 loop spans 16 amino acids. The CDR3 sequence is CASSLGGTTPGQPQHF. The CDR3 DNA reads TGCGCCAGCAGCTTGGGTGGGACAACTCCGGGACAGCCCCAGCATTTT.

This clone is classed as large. The J gene is TRBJ2-1, the V gene TRBV6-8; 9 bases map to TRBD1. The CDR3 is 13 amino acids. CDR1 is MNHGY and CDR2 is SAAAGT in the germline V gene. The trim removed 11 bases at V and 9 bases at J, leaving 11 bases unmatched. The CDR3 region has the DNA TGTGCCGGCGGGACAGGGCCTTGGGGTGAGCAGTTCTTC. This codes for CAGGTGPWGEQFF.

In its sample, this clone was seen once. The chain has TRBV5-1 and TRBJ1-3, with TRBD1 matching over 12 bases. The J segment lost 0 bases and the V segment lost 4 bases, leaving 8 bases of the junction unmatched. CDR1 and CDR2 from the germline V gene are SGHRS and YFSETQ. The CDR3 is 18 residues long. CDR3 sequence (DNA): TGCGCCAGCAGCCTAACGGGACAGGGGGCCCCCTCTGGAAACACCATATATTTT. As protein: CASSLTGQGAPSGNTIYF. Using reference TRBV5-1 and TRBJ1-3 for the parts outside the CDR3, the full variable domain is KAGVTQTPRYLIKTRGQQVTLSCSPISGHRSVSWYQQTPGQGLQFLFEYFSETQRNKGNFPGRFSGRQFSNSRSEMNVSTLELGDSALYLCASSLTGQGAPSGNTIYFGEGSWLTVV.

This chain connects TRBV6-8 to TRBJ2-5; the match to TRBD2 covers 8 bases. The CDR3 loop spans 14 amino acids. CDR1 and CDR2 (germline): MNHGY, SAAAGT. The J segment lost 1 base and the V segment lost 7 bases, leaving 5 bases of the junction unmatched. In DNA form, the CDR3 reads TGTGCCAGCACCCTCGGGAGGGGCCAAGAGACCCAGTACTTC. It codes for CASTLGRGQETQYF.

By share, this clone counts as large (0.1 to 1%). The V gene is TRBV11-3, the J gene TRBJ2-7; D is uncertain. Germline values: CDR1 SGHNT, CDR2 YENEEA. The CDR3 runs to 15 residues. V was trimmed by 3 bases and J by 2 bases, leaving 14 bases between them. In DNA, the CDR3 is TGTGCCAGCAGCTTGTGGTCTTCCGGCCCCTACGAGCAGTACGTC. Its protein product is CASSLWSSGPYEQYV.

The table lists this clone with a few counts. J is TRBJ2-3 and V is TRBV19, with D hard to call. In germline, CDR1 is LNHDA, CDR2 SQIVND (reference sequence). The CDR3 is 13 amino acids. Trimming removed 5 bases at V and 0 bases at J, with 6 bases between. CDR3 in amino acids: CASSLASTDTQYF. The CDR3 nucleotides are TGTGCCAGTAGTCTGGCTAGCACAGATACGCAGTATTTT.

There are a few counts of this clone. V usage is TRBV6-8 and J usage is TRBJ2-5; D might be TRBD2 (5 bases). Between the trimmed V and J ends, which lost 2 bases and 4 bases, there was a span of 8 bases. This CDR3 has 13 amino acids. Germline V gene data show CDR1 as MNHGY and CDR2 as SAAAGT. CDR3 amino acids: CASSYRGRETQYF. CDR3 DNA sequence: TGTGCCAGCAGTTACCGGGGTAGAGAGACCCAGTACTTC.

The genes are TRBV5-1 and TRBJ1-2; 9 nucleotides align to TRBD1. The V segment lost 0 bases and the J segment 6 bases; nucleotides outside the gene matches: 6. Germline V gene sequence: CDR1 SGHRS, CDR2 YFSETQ. This CDR3 spans 15 amino acids. The CDR3 nucleotides read TGCGCCAGCAGCTTGGTTGGACAGGGGAGAGATGGCTACACCTTC. Translated: CASSLVGQGRDGYTF.

This chain links TRBV10-1 with TRBJ1-3; D gene ambiguous. V dropped 2 bases and J dropped 0 bases, with 8 bases sitting between them. This CDR3 has 15 amino acids. Germline CDR1 and CDR2: WNHNN and SYGVQD (reference sequence). The CDR3 DNA sequence: TGCGCCAGCAGTGAGGAACCGATCTCTGGAAACACCATATATTTT. Its translation is CASSEEPISGNTIYF.

This clone was found a few times. The chain joins TRBV6-8 to TRBJ2-2; the D is unclear. Trimming removed 2 bases at V and 1 base at J, with 8 bases between. Germline V gene lookup returns CDR1 MNHGY and CDR2 SAAAGT. CDR3 length equals 15 residues. The chain's CDR3 is CASSYEAGNTGELFF. The CDR3 coding sequence is TGTGCCAGCAGTTACGAGGCAGGGAACACCGGGGAGCTGTTTTTT.

The chain recombines TRBV6-8 with TRBJ2-6; 10 bases line up with TRBD1. V was clipped by 8 bases and J by 2 bases; unmatched bases: 3. Germline V CDR1 and CDR2: MNHGY, SAAAGT. The CDR3 extends over 15 amino acids. CDR3 bases: TGTGCCAGCGGGACAGGGGCACCTGGGGCCAACGTCCTGACTTTC. Amino acid sequence: CASGTGAPGANVLTF.

The genes are TRBV5-1 and TRBJ2-7, with D perhaps matching TRBD1 (6 bases). CDR1 and CDR2 (germline): SGHRS, YFSETQ. The germline V and J ends were trimmed by 0 bases and 4 bases, with 11 bases remaining between them. The CDR3 runs 14 residues. The CDR3 region has the DNA TGCGCCAGCAGCTTGGTGACAGGAAATTACGAGCAGTACTTC. Protein: CASSLVTGNYEQYF.